The clone carrying this T cell receptor beta chain is classed as medium-sized by frequency. The antigen is unknown. The CDR3 loop spans 14 amino acids. The germline V gene has CDR1 MNHNY and CDR2 SVGAGI (reference sequence). The data were taken from a study of T cell clusters in autoimmune cytopenias. Looking at the study overall: A median age of around 59 years and mean of approximately 50 years characterized healthy donor controls.

TRB amplification used roughly 250 ng of peripheral blood genomic DNA. TRB was amplified by touch-down multiplex PCR, primer pools A and B combined. TCRdb reprocessed the multiplex PCR reads and keeps a single row for each CDR3 protein, giving no DNA. The sample table includes about 12,000 distinct CDR3 sequences. General study points: Active autoimmune hepatitis patients had around 2.7-fold fewer exclusive TRB clusters than healthy donors.

This sample also belongs to another study, concerning T cell repertoires in aging, cancer and after chemotherapy. That work states: Clear clonal overlap appeared across healthy donor samples taken over several months to years.

The sample comprised peripheral blood. The V call is TRBV6-6, the J call TRBJ1-2; absent DNA, TCRdb's TRBD1 call cannot be checked. The sequence derives from a human donor in good health. The CDR3 here is CASIGTVANYGYTF.